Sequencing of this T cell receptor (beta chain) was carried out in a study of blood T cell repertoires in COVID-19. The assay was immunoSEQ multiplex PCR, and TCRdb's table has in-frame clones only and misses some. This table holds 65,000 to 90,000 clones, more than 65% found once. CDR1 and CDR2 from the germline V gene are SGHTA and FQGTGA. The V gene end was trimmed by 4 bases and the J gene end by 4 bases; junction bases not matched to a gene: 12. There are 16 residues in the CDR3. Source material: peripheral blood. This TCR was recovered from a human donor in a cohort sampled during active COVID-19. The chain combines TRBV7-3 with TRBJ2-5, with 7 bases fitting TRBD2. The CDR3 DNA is TGTGCCAGCAGCTGCCCGGGTCGACTAGCTGGAGAGACCCAGTACTTC. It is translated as CASSCPGRLAGETQYF.